The present T cell receptor beta chain was sequenced within a study of blood T cell repertoires in COVID-19. As for the study in general: The origin of the acute and convalescent COVID-19 samples was the United States, Italy and Spain. Nucleic acid was either cDNA or gDNA, and it came from T cells, B-cell-depleted T cells, or PBMCs.

The study drew participants aged about 18 to 89 years from 20 to 30 US areas. Researchers sorted participants into cohorts using their self-reported clinical history. Clones were read by immunoSEQ multiplex PCR, and TCRdb kept only the in-frame ones, dropping some. The profile shows 190,000 or so clones, 84% of them singletons. The CDR3 spans 15 residues. CDR1 and CDR2 (germline): LGHNA, YSLEER. Trimming cost V 1 base and J 2 bases; bases outside gene matches: 2. This TCR was sampled from a man aged 40-50 years who had recovered from COVID-19. V and J are TRBV4-3 and TRBJ1-3; 7 bases agree with TRBD1. Sequenced: PBMCs or T cells enriched from blood (not recorded which). The CDR3 loop reads CASSQATGTGNTIYF. The CDR3 nucleotides read TGCGCCAGCAGCCAAGCGACAGGGACTGGAAACACCATATATTTT.